Following are 3 T cell receptor beta chains from one sample sequenced in a study of blood T cell repertoires in COVID-19. Profiling relied on immunoSEQ multiplex PCR, and the TCRdb table lists in-frame clones only, not all of them. Among some 240,000 clones listed, 70% to 85% were seen once. Sequenced sample: peripheral blood. These TCRs come from a woman aged 80 or over with acute or convalescent COVID-19.

This clone is a singleton in its sample. J is TRBJ1-6 and V is TRBV6-4; D gene ambiguous. V was pared by 6 bases and J by 0 bases, with 12 bases between. The V gene's germline CDR1 is MRHNA and CDR2 SNTAGT. The CDR3 loop spans 16 amino acids. CDR3 nucleotide sequence: TGTGCCAGCAGGCCCCTCCAGTACTCCTATAATTCACCCCTCCACTTT. It yields the protein CASRPLQYSYNSPLHF.

This clone was found once. J is TRBJ1-2 and V is TRBV2; D is unclear. The CDR3 has 14 amino acids. CDR1 and CDR2 from the germline V gene are SNHLY and FYNNEI. The V end lost 6 bases, the J end lost 1 base, and 12 bases lay between the germline ends. DNA for the CDR3: TGTGCCAGCAGGACGGAGAGACTTAACTATGGCTACACCTTC. Protein sequence: CASRTERLNYGYTF.

The genes are TRBV15 and TRBJ2-5; D remains ambiguous. The CDR3 has 15 amino acids. Deletions cut 1 base from V and 5 bases from J, with 14 bases between. The germline V gene has CDR1 LNHNV and CDR2 YYDKDF (reference sequence). The CDR3 here is CATSRVGSLRETQYF. The CDR3 bases are TGTGCCACCAGCAGAGTTGGGTCCCTGAGGGAGACCCAGTACTTC.